Described below is a single T cell receptor beta chain sequence and its context. Its antigen is still unknown. A multiplex PCR was run with 60 Vbeta primers and 13 Jbeta primers. Sequenced by immunoSEQ multiplex PCR; TCRdb stores in-frame clones only, minus some. Among approximately 88,000 clones listed, 65% to 85% were seen once. This specimen comes from a study of cytomegalovirus exposure and HLA in healthy donors. Study-wide results and caveats: Later on, analysis showed that most CMV-associated TCR beta chains appeared to be HLA-restricted. Researchers counted around 150 TCR beta chains as cytomegalovirus-associated. Compared with the roughly 670-donor mean, an Asian-associated ancestry cluster reportedly had fewer N-insertions, according to a later analysis. Cytomegalovirus status, reportedly, was diagnosed with high specificity and sensitivity by the classifier.

With 3 bases clipped from V and 2 bases from J, the junction kept 7 bases outside the gene matches. Germline V gene data show CDR1 as SGDLS and CDR2 as YYNGEE. CDR3 size: 15 residues. Sequencing was done on a sample of PBMCs. This sequence joins TRBV9 and TRBJ1-1; TRBD1 matches 7 bases. This TCR derives from a young man in good health and CMV-seronegative. The CDR3: CASSGSGTANTEAFF. CDR3 sequence (DNA): TGTGCCAGCAGCGGCTCCGGGACAGCCAACACTGAAGCTTTCTTT.